This T cell receptor beta chain is from a study of molecular identifiers for immune sequencing clone quantification. Germline values: CDR1 PRHDT, CDR2 FYEKMQ (reference sequence). The length of the CDR3 is 15 residues. From the PCR reads, TCRdb called clonotypes with MiXCR, one entry per CDR3 protein. The sample yields tens of thousands of distinct CDR3 sequences, 15% to 20% seen once. Sorting selected naive CD8 T cells with a CD8+CD4-CCR7+CD45RA+ phenotype. This clonotype occurred a few times. Sequence at one end of the junction differs from germline and may be a read error. The receptor was derived from a human donor in good health. Some libraries in this study had Jurkat cell RNA spiked in. V is TRBV13 and J is TRBJ2-1, with 12 bases matching TRBD2. The sample consisted of naive CD8+ T cells from blood, with Jurkat cell RNA spiked in. As for subset: FACS-sorted CD8+CD4-CCR7+CD45RA+ naive T cells. The CDR3 loop is CVSSQTSGRKNEQFF. The CDR3 region has the DNA TGTGTCAGCAGCCAAACTAGCGGGAGGAAGAATGAGCAGTTCTTC.